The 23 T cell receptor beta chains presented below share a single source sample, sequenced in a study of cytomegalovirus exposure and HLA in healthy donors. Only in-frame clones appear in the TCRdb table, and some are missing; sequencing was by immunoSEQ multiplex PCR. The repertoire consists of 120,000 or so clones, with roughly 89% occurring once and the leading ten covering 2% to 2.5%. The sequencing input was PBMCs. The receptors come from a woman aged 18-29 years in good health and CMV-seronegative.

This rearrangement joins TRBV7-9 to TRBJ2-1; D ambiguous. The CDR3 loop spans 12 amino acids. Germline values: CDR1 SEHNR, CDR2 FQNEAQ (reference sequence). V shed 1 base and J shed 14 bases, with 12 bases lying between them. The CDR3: CASSLDTVLEFF. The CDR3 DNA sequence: TGTGCCAGCAGCTTAGATACGGTCTTAGAGTTCTTC.

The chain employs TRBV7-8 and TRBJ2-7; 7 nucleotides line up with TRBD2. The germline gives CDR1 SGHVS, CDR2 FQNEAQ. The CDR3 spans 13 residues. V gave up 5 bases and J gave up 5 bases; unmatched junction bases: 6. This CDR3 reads CASSIYTSDEQYF. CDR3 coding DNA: TGTGCCAGCAGCATTTATACTAGCGACGAGCAGTACTTC.

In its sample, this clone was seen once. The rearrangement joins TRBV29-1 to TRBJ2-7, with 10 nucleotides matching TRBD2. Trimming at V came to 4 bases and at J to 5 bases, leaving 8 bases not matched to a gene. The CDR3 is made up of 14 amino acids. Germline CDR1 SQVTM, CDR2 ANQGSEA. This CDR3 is CSVVRLAGADEQYF. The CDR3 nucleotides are TGCAGCGTTGTACGTCTAGCGGGAGCCGACGAGCAGTACTTC.

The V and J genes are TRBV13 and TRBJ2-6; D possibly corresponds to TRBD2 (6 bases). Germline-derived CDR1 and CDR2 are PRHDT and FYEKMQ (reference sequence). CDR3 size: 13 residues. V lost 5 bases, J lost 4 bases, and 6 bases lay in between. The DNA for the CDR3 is TGTGCCAGCAGCGGGAGGGGGGCCAACGTCCTGACTTTC. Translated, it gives CASSGRGANVLTF.

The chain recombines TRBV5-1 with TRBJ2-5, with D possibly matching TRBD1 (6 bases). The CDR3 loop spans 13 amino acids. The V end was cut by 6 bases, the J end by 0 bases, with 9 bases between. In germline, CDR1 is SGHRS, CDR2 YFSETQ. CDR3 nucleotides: TGCGCCAGCACCCAGGGGTACCAAGAGACCCAGTACTTC. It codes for CASTQGYQETQYF. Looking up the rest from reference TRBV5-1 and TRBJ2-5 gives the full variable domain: KAGVTQTPRYLIKTRGQQVTLSCSPISGHRSVSWYQQTPGQGLQFLFEYFSETQRNKGNFPGRFSGRQFSNSRSEMNVSTLELGDSALYLCASTQGYQETQYFGPGTRLLVL.

The CDR3 nucleotides are TGTGCCAGCAGCTATACTAGCAGCTACGAGCAGTACTTC. It encodes CASSYTSSYEQYF. This chain joins TRBV11-3 and TRBJ2-7; D is perhaps TRBD2 (6 bases). Trimming removed 4 bases at V and 3 bases at J, with 10 bases between. CDR3 length: 13 residues. Germline V CDR1 and CDR2: SGHNT, YENEEA.

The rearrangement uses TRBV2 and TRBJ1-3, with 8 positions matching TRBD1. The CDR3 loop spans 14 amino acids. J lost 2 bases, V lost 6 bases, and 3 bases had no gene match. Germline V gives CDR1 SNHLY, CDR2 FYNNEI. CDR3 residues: CASRDREAGNTIYF. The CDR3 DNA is TGTGCCAGCAGGGACAGGGAGGCTGGAAACACCATATATTTT. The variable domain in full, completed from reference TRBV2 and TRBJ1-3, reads EPEVTQTPSHQVTQMGQEVILRCVPISNHLYFYWYRQILGQKVEFLVSFYNNEISEKSEIFDDQFSVERPDGSNFTLKIRSTKLEDSAMYFCASRDREAGNTIYFGEGSWLTVV.

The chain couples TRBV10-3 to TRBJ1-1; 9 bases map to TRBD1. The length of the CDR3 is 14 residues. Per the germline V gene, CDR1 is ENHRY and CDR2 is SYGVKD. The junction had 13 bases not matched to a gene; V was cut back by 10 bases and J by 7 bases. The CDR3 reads CATEAGQGGGEAFF. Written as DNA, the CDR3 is TGTGCCACCGAAGCGGGACAGGGTGGGGGTGAAGCTTTCTTT.

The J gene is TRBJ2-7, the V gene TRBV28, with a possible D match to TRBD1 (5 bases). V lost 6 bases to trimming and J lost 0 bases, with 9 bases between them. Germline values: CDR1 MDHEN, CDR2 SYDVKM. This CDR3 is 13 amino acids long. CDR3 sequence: CASSRAASYEQYF. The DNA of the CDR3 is TGTGCCAGCAGCAGGGCTGCCTCCTACGAGCAGTACTTC. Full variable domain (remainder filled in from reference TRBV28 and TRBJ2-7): DVKVTQSSRYLVKRTGEKVFLECVQDMDHENMFWYRQDPGLGLRLIYFSYDVKMKEKGDIPEGYSVSREKKERFSLILESASTNQTSMYLCASSRAASYEQYFGPGTRLTVT.

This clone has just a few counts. The CDR3 is CAWSTGPPDEQYF. For the CDR3, the DNA is TGTGCCTGGAGCACAGGACCACCTGACGAGCAGTACTTC. The chain carries TRBV30 and TRBJ2-7, with D possibly matching TRBD1 (5 bases). CDR1 is GTSNPN and CDR2 is SVGIG in the germline V gene (reference sequence). This CDR3 spans 13 amino acids. V was pared by 3 bases and J by 5 bases, with 14 bases between.

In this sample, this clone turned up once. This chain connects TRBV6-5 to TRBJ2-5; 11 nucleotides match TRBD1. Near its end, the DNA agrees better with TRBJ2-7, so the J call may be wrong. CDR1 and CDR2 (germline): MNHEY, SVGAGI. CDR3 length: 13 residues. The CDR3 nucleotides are TGTGCCAGCAGGGGACAGGGGGGATACGAGCAGTACTTC. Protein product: CASRGQGGYEQYF.

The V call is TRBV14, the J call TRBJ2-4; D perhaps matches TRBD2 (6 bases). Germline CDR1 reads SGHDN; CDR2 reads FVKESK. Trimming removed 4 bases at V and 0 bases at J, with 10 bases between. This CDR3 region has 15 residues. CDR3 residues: CASSRVSGAKNIQYF. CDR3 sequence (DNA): TGTGCCAGCAGCCGAGTTAGCGGAGCCAAAAACATTCAGTACTTC.

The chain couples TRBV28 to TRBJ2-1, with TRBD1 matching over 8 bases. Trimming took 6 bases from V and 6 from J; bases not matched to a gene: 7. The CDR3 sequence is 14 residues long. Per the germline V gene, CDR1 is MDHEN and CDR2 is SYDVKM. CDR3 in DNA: TGTGCCAGCAGCACCAGGACAGGGCGCAATGAGCAGTTCTTC. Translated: CASSTRTGRNEQFF.

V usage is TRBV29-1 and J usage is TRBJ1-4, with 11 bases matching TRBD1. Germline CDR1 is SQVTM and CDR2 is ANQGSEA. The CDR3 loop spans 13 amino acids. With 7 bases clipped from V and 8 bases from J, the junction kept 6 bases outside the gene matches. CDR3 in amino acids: CSGGQGGKEKLFF. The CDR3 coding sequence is TGCAGCGGGGGACAGGGGGGGAAAGAAAAACTGTTTTTT.

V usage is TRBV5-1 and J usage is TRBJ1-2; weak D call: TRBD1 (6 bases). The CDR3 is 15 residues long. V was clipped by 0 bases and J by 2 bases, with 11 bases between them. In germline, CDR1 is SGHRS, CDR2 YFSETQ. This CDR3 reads CASSLGQAINYGYTF. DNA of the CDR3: TGCGCCAGCAGCTTGGGACAGGCGATAAACTATGGCTACACCTTC.

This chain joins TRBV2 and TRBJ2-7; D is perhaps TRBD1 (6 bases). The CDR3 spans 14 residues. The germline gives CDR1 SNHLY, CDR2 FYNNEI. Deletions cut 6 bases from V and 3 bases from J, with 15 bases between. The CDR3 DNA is TGTGCCAGCAGCTCGTGGGACACTGGCTACGAGCAGTACTTC. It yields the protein CASSSWDTGYEQYF.

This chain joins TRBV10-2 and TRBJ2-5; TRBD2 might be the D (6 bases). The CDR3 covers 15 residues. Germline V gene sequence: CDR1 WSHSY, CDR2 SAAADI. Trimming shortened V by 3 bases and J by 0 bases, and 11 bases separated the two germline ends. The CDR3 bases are TGCGCCAGCAGTGAAGGGGCGGGAAACCAAGAGACCCAGTACTTC. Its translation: CASSEGAGNQETQYF.

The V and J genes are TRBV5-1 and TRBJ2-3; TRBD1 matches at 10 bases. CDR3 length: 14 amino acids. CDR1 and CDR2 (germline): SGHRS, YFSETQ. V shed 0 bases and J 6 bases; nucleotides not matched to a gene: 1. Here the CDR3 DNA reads TGCGCCAGCAGCTTGGGGACAGGGGGGGATACGCAGTATTTT. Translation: CASSLGTGGDTQYF. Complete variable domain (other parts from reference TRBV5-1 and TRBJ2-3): KAGVTQTPRYLIKTRGQQVTLSCSPISGHRSVSWYQQTPGQGLQFLFEYFSETQRNKGNFPGRFSGRQFSNSRSEMNVSTLELGDSALYLCASSLGTGGDTQYFGPGTRLTVL.

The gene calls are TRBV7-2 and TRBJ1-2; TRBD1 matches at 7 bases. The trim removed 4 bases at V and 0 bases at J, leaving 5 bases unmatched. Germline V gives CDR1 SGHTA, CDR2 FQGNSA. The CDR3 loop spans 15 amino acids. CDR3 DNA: TGTGCCAGCAGCTACCGGACAGGTTCTAACTATGGCTACACCTTC. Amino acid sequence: CASSYRTGSNYGYTF.

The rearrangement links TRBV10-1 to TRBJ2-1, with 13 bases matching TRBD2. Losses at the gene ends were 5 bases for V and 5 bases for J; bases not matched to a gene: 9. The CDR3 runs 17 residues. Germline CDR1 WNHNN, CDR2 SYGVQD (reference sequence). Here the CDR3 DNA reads TGCGCCAGCAGTAGGGACAGACTAGCGGGAGGCAACAATGAGCAGTTCTTC. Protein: CASSRDRLAGGNNEQFF.

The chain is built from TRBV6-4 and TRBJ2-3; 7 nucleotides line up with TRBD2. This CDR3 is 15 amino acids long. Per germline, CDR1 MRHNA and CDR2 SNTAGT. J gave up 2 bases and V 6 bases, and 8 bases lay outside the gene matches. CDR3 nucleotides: TGTGCCAGCAGGGTTAGCGGGCGATACACAGATACGCAGTATTTT. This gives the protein CASRVSGRYTDTQYF.

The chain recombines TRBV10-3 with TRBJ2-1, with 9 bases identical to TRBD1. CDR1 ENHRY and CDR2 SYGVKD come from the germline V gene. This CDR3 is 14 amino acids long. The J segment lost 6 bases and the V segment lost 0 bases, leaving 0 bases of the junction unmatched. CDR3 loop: CAISESTGGNEQFF. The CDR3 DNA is TGTGCCATCAGTGAGTCGACAGGGGGCAATGAGCAGTTCTTC.

This CDR3 reads CASSPPAGGSNEQFF. In DNA form, the CDR3 reads TGTGCCAGCAGCCCCCCAGCGGGAGGTTCCAATGAGCAGTTCTTC. The chain carries TRBV7-9 and TRBJ2-1; 9 bases align to TRBD2. With V trimmed by 5 bases and J by 6 bases, 8 bases remained unmatched. Germline V gives CDR1 SEHNR, CDR2 FQNEAQ (reference sequence). This CDR3 contains 15 residues.